This T cell receptor beta chain was sequenced during a study of response to subunit inactivated influenza vaccine. General study results and limits: That few new T cells are recruited by each seasonal influenza vaccination was the authors' suggestion.

TCRdb re-called the RT-PCR reads through MiXCR, storing one row per CDR3 protein. The data show some 640,000 distinct CDR3 sequences, more than 11% seen once. Points on this clonotype: Its matching antigen is unknown.

The length of the CDR3 is 17 residues. CDR1 and CDR2 from the germline V gene are SGHTA and FQGNSA. Trimming took 2 bases from V and 0 from J, leaving 14 bases between them. Sequenced here: PBMCs from blood, sampled 14 to 15 days before vaccination. This sequence originates from a man aged 50-59 years who received an inactivated influenza vaccine. The rearrangement joins TRBV7-2 to TRBJ2-1, with D maybe TRBD2 (5 bases). In DNA, the CDR3 is TGTGCCAGCAGCTTAAGCGGACCTGTGAGCTCCTACAATGAGCAGTTCTTC. Amino acid sequence: CASSLSGPVSSYNEQFF.